Following are 27 T cell receptor beta chains from one sample sequenced in a study of blood T cell repertoires in COVID-19. This table comes from immunoSEQ multiplex PCR, and its TCRdb copy is limited to in-frame clones, with some not included. The sample has approximately 170,000 clones; about nine tenths are singletons. Specimen: peripheral blood. The receptor set was obtained from a man between 60 and 75 years old with active or convalescent COVID-19.

The table lists this clone with a count of one. The chain has TRBV11-3 and TRBJ2-7; 8 bases match TRBD1. This CDR3 comprises 15 residues. V shed 2 bases and J 0 bases; nucleotides not matched to a gene: 3. The germline V gene has CDR1 SGHNT and CDR2 YENEEA. In nucleotides, the CDR3 is TGTGCCAGCAGCTTATATACAGGGGGCTCCTACGAGCAGTACTTC. Protein sequence: CASSLYTGGSYEQYF.

This clone has more than one count but fewer than ten. V usage is TRBV20-1 and J usage is TRBJ1-2; D is unclear. The germline CDR1 and CDR2 sequences are DFQATT and SNEGSKA (reference sequence). CDR3 length: 11 amino acids. The V end lost 1 base, the J end lost 8 bases, and 8 bases lay between the germline ends. CDR3 sequence reads: CSARGRPGYTF. The CDR3, as DNA: TGCAGTGCTAGAGGGAGACCCGGCTACACCTTC.

V usage is TRBV15 and J usage is TRBJ1-3; D not resolved. This CDR3 has 15 amino acids. Germline lookup yields CDR1 LNHNV and CDR2 YYDKDF (reference sequence). Trimming took off 5 bases at V and 0 bases at J, with 11 bases between the two ends. This chain's CDR3 is CATSVDWNSGNTIYF. DNA of the CDR3: TGTGCCACCAGCGTAGACTGGAACTCTGGAAACACCATATATTTT.

The chain uses TRBV5-4 and TRBJ1-1; possibly TRBD1 for D (6 bases). Germline V gene data show CDR1 as SGHNT and CDR2 as YYREEE (reference sequence). Trimming cost V 3 bases and J 1 base, with 13 bases left between them. The CDR3 is 15 amino acids. The CDR3 spells CASSWKQGWNTEAFF. The CDR3 DNA reads as TGTGCCAGCAGCTGGAAACAGGGATGGAACACTGAAGCTTTCTTT.

The rearrangement joins TRBV5-1 to TRBJ2-3; 8 bases fit TRBD2. Germline loops: CDR1 SGHRS, CDR2 YFSETQ. Trimming cost V 2 bases and J 3 bases; bases outside gene matches: 5. The CDR3 consists of 15 residues. This chain's CDR3 is CASSLAGVETDTQYF. In DNA, the CDR3 is TGCGCCAGCAGCTTAGCGGGAGTGGAAACAGATACGCAGTATTTT.

The chain joins TRBV6-4 to TRBJ2-7, with D maybe TRBD1 (5 bases). The CDR3 consists of 15 residues. Germline V gene data show CDR1 as MRHNA and CDR2 as SNTAGT. With 0 bases removed from V and 2 bases from J, the gap between germline ends came to 11 bases. The CDR3 reads CASSDSRDSTYEQYF. CDR3 in DNA: TGTGCCAGCAGTGACTCGAGAGACAGTACCTACGAGCAGTACTTC.

The genes are TRBV7-2 and TRBJ2-7; the match to TRBD2 covers 9 bases. Germline assignment: CDR1 SGHTA and CDR2 FQGNSA. This CDR3 has 15 amino acids. The V and J ends lost 1 base and 0 bases, in that order; junction bases with no gene match: 1. CDR3 nucleotide sequence: TGTGCCAGCAGCTTAGTGCGGGGGGGCTCCTACGAGCAGTACTTC. Protein sequence: CASSLVRGGSYEQYF.

This clone is a singleton in its sample. The chain links TRBV2 to TRBJ2-2, with D possibly matching TRBD1 (7 bases). This CDR3 region has 15 residues. Per the germline V gene, CDR1 is SNHLY and CDR2 is FYNNEI. Trimming shortened V by 6 bases and J by 6 bases, and 17 bases separated the two germline ends. The CDR3 sequence is CASSPGARGAGELFF. CDR3 DNA sequence: TGTGCCAGCAGCCCGGGGGCCAGGGGGGCCGGGGAGCTGTTTTTT.

The V and J genes are TRBV9 and TRBJ2-5; D might be TRBD1 (6 bases). Germline loops: CDR1 SGDLS, CDR2 YYNGEE. The germline V and J ends were trimmed by 0 bases and 3 bases, with 9 bases remaining between them. The CDR3 spans 14 residues. CDR3 in amino acids: CASSVGGQKETQYF. The CDR3 DNA reads as TGTGCCAGCAGCGTAGGTGGACAGAAAGAGACCCAGTACTTC.

The rearrangement joins TRBV7-9 to TRBJ1-5; 10 bases map to TRBD1. The CDR3 length is 16 residues. Losses at the gene ends were 0 bases for V and 5 bases for J; bases not matched to a gene: 4. The V gene's germline CDR1 is SEHNR and CDR2 FQNEAQ (reference sequence). CDR3 sequence (DNA): TGTGCCAGCAGCTTAGCCACGGGACAGGGGCATCAGCCCCAGCATTTT. It encodes CASSLATGQGHQPQHF.

The J gene is TRBJ1-1, the V gene TRBV5-5; a possible D gene is TRBD1 (5 bases). CDR3 length: 15 residues. V was cut by 1 base and J by 3 bases, with 13 bases left in between. Germline V gene lookup returns CDR1 SGHKS and CDR2 YYEKEE (reference sequence). The DNA for the CDR3 is TGTGCCAGCAGCTTGTGGCAGGGAATTGACACTGAAGCTTTCTTT. It encodes CASSLWQGIDTEAFF.

This sequence joins TRBV7-9 and TRBJ1-5, with 8 bases matching TRBD1. The CDR3 consists of 19 residues. The V gene's germline CDR1 is SEHNR and CDR2 FQNEAQ (reference sequence). V lost 4 bases, J lost 0 bases, and 14 bases stayed unmatched. The CDR3: CASSSGPGQGSISNQPQHF. In DNA form, the CDR3 reads TGTGCCAGCAGCTCAGGACCTGGACAGGGTTCTATTAGCAATCAGCCCCAGCATTTT. The entire variable domain, with the rest obtained from reference TRBV7-9 and TRBJ1-5, is as follows: DTGVSQNPRHKITKRGQNVTFRCDPISEHNRLYWYRQTLGQGPEFLTYFQNEAQLEKSRLLSDRFSAERPKGSFSTLEIQRTEQGDSAMYLCASSSGPGQGSISNQPQHFGDGTRLSIL.

The genes are TRBV20-1 and TRBJ2-7; 11 bases fit TRBD2. Germline CDR1 DFQATT, CDR2 SNEGSKA (reference sequence). This CDR3 has 14 residues. With 3 bases clipped from V and 3 bases from J, the junction kept 4 bases outside the gene matches. The CDR3 nucleotides are TGCAGTGCTAGTAAACTAGCGGGGGTCTACGAGCAGTACTTC. It specifies CSASKLAGVYEQYF.

The chain has TRBV10-3 and TRBJ1-5; D not certain. This CDR3 is 16 amino acids long. Germline-derived CDR1 and CDR2 are ENHRY and SYGVKD. V lost 4 bases and J lost 0, with 13 bases in between. The CDR3 reads CAISGSGSNSNQPQHF. DNA of the CDR3: TGTGCCATCAGTGGGTCGGGGAGCAATAGCAATCAGCCCCAGCATTTT.

The chain has TRBV7-2 and TRBJ2-4; D call uncertain. The CDR3 sequence is 14 residues long. The V end was cut by 6 bases, the J end by 6 bases, with 15 bases between. Germline V gene lookup returns CDR1 SGHTA and CDR2 FQGNSA. The CDR3 DNA sequence: TGTGCCAGCAGTCCCTCGCTAGGTGGAAACATTCAGTACTTC. Protein sequence: CASSPSLGGNIQYF.

The V call is TRBV7-5, the J call TRBJ1-5; the table's D call, TRBD1, was not checked against the DNA. TRBV7-5 is noted as a pseudogene. The CDR3 has 15 amino acids. CDR3 DNA sequence: TGTGTCAGAAGCTTAGCGGGCACAAGCAATCAGCCCCAGCATTTT. Translating it yields CVRSLAGTSNQPQHF.

V gene TRBV11-2 combines with J gene TRBJ2-2; D possibly corresponds to TRBD2 (6 bases). The CDR3 has 14 amino acids. V lost 0 bases to trimming and J lost 8 bases, with 10 bases between them. Germline V gene lookup returns CDR1 SGHAT and CDR2 FQNNGV. The CDR3 protein is CASSLESGRGELFF. DNA for the CDR3: TGTGCCAGCAGCTTAGAGTCGGGGAGGGGGGAGCTGTTTTTT.

This rearrangement joins TRBV5-1 to TRBJ1-6; TRBD1 agrees at 10 bases. With V trimmed by 4 bases and J by 5 bases, 6 bases remained unmatched. Germline values: CDR1 SGHRS, CDR2 YFSETQ. The CDR3 contains 16 residues. Written as DNA, the CDR3 is TGCGCCAGCAGCCGACAGGGGGCACGGGATAATTCACCCCTCCACTTT. Amino acids: CASSRQGARDNSPLHF.

The V call is TRBV7-2, the J call TRBJ1-2, with no clear D. The V gene's germline CDR1 is SGHTA and CDR2 FQGNSA. V lost 5 bases and J lost 7, with 17 bases in between. The CDR3 contains 14 residues. In DNA form, the CDR3 reads TGTGCCAGCAGCCCCCCTAACAGCAGGTTTGGCTACACCTTC. Encoded protein: CASSPPNSRFGYTF.

This sequence joins TRBV19 and TRBJ1-3; D unclear. Germline V gives CDR1 LNHDA, CDR2 SQIVND (reference sequence). The CDR3 contains 14 residues. V dropped 5 bases and J dropped 2 bases, with 10 bases sitting between them. CDR3 amino acids: CASSSGWAGNTIYF. The CDR3 DNA reads TGTGCCAGTAGTTCGGGGTGGGCTGGAAACACCATATATTTT.

The genes are TRBV29-1 and TRBJ1-1, with 8 bases that match TRBD1. Germline values: CDR1 SQVTM, CDR2 ANQGSEA. Trimming at V came to 7 bases and at J to 1 base, leaving 8 bases not matched to a gene. This CDR3 is built from 14 residues. The CDR3 nucleotides read TGCAGCGCGCGGACAGGGTCGGGGAACACTGAAGCTTTCTTT. Translation: CSARTGSGNTEAFF.

The gene calls are TRBV3-1 (or the pseudogene TRBV3-2) and TRBJ2-3; TRBD2 matches 14 bases. The germline gives CDR1 LGHDT, CDR2 YNNKEL (reference sequence). Germline trimming cut 7 bases from V and 12 bases from J; bases unmatched to any gene: 6. The CDR3 is made up of 13 amino acids. CDR3 in amino acids: CASTTSGRAGQYF. CDR3 DNA: TGTGCCAGCACGACTAGCGGGAGGGCGGGCCAGTATTTT.

V and J are TRBV7-9 and TRBJ2-1; TRBD1 agrees at 11 bases. CDR1 is SEHNR, CDR2 FQNEAQ, per germline (reference sequence). V lost 1 base to trimming and J lost 5 bases; unmatched junction nucleotides: 7. The CDR3 has 17 amino acids. The CDR3 loop is CASSLGSGTGGHNEQFF. The CDR3 DNA follows: TGTGCCAGCAGCTTAGGATCCGGGACAGGGGGTCACAATGAGCAGTTCTTC.

This chain joins TRBV5-1 and TRBJ1-1; D may be TRBD1 (5 bases). CDR3 length: 15 residues. CDR1 is SGHRS, CDR2 YFSETQ, per germline. Trimming shortened V by 4 bases and J by 0 bases, and 13 bases separated the two germline ends. CDR3 residues: CASSPKGQMNTEAFF. The CDR3 DNA follows: TGCGCCAGCAGCCCAAAAGGACAAATGAACACTGAAGCTTTCTTT.

The chain carries TRBV6-5 and TRBJ2-1; 10 nucleotides align to TRBD2. Germline CDR1 reads MNHEY; CDR2 reads SVGAGI. The trim removed 5 bases at V and 7 bases at J, leaving 8 bases unmatched. The CDR3 totals 15 residues. The CDR3 DNA reads TGTGCCAGCAGTCAACCCAGTAGCGGGAGGAATGAGCAGTTCTTC. It encodes CASSQPSSGRNEQFF.

This chain links TRBV24-1 with TRBJ1-2; 8 nucleotides match TRBD1. CDR3 length: 13 amino acids. Germline lookup yields CDR1 KGHDR and CDR2 SFDVKD. Unmatched junction bases numbered 5, after V lost 4 bases and J lost 8 bases. The CDR3 is CATSDSTGDGYTF. The DNA of the CDR3 is TGTGCCACCAGTGACTCGACAGGGGACGGCTACACCTTC.

The gene calls are TRBV14 and TRBJ1-1; D remains ambiguous. V lost 4 bases and J 0 bases, leaving 9 bases between the germline ends. CDR1 SGHDN and CDR2 FVKESK come from the germline V gene. The CDR3 is made up of 14 amino acids. The CDR3 sequence is CASSRASLNTEAFF. CDR3 nucleotides: TGTGCCAGCAGCCGGGCTTCTCTGAACACTGAAGCTTTCTTT.